These 14 T cell receptor beta chains share one sample of origin, sequenced in a study of cytomegalovirus exposure and HLA in healthy donors. The study ran its PCR with 60 Vbeta and 13 Jbeta primers. Profiled with immunoSEQ multiplex PCR; TCRdb holds only in-frame clones, not every one. The sample has 150,000 to 180,000 clones, more than 75% seen once. The sequenced material came from PBMCs. These receptors were obtained from a young man in good health and CMV-seropositive.

This clone was counted between two and nine times. The chain recombines TRBV5-5 with TRBJ2-7; TRBD1 agrees at 7 bases. V shed 3 bases and J 4 bases; nucleotides not matched to a gene: 10. The CDR3 contains 15 residues. The germline V gene encodes CDR1 SGHKS and CDR2 YYEKEE (reference sequence). CDR3 bases: TGTGCCAGCAGCTCGGAACCAGGGACAGATTACGAGCAGTACTTC. Translation gives CASSSEPGTDYEQYF.

J is TRBJ2-7 and V is TRBV11-2, with a weak D call TRBD2 (6 bases). The CDR3 totals 15 residues. Between the trimmed V and J ends, which lost 0 bases and 3 bases, there was a span of 12 bases. CDR1 SGHAT and CDR2 FQNNGV come from the germline V gene. CDR3 in amino acids: CASSLEYGGNYEQYF. The DNA of the CDR3 is TGTGCCAGCAGCTTAGAATACGGGGGAAACTACGAGCAGTACTTC.

This clone has more than one count but fewer than ten. The CDR3 DNA reads TGCGCCAGCAGCTGGGACAGACAAAACACTGAAGCTTTCTTT. It is translated as CASSWDRQNTEAFF. The genes are TRBV5-1 and TRBJ1-1; TRBD1 agrees at 7 bases. V lost 3 bases and J lost 2; bases outside the gene matches: 4. CDR3 length equals 14 residues. CDR1 and CDR2 (germline): SGHRS, YFSETQ. The entire variable domain, with the rest obtained from reference TRBV5-1 and TRBJ1-1, is as follows: KAGVTQTPRYLIKTRGQQVTLSCSPISGHRSVSWYQQTPGQGLQFLFEYFSETQRNKGNFPGRFSGRQFSNSRSEMNVSTLELGDSALYLCASSWDRQNTEAFFGQGTRLTVV.

The chain uses TRBV7-2 and TRBJ2-7; 11 nucleotides align to TRBD2. This CDR3 comprises 15 residues. From germline, CDR1 is SGHTA and CDR2 FQGNSA. With 3 bases clipped from V and 4 bases from J, the junction kept 5 bases outside the gene matches. This CDR3 reads CASSFTSGSNYEQYF. The CDR3 region has the DNA TGTGCCAGCAGCTTCACTAGCGGGAGCAATTACGAGCAGTACTTC.

This rearrangement joins TRBV19 to TRBJ2-7; D is perhaps TRBD1 (5 bases). Looked up from germline, CDR1 is LNHDA and CDR2 is SQIVND (reference sequence). The CDR3 spans 13 residues. V gave up 2 bases and J gave up 6 bases, with 11 bases separating them. CDR3: CASSIQGKGEQYF. In nucleotides, the CDR3 is TGTGCCAGTAGTATACAGGGTAAGGGCGAGCAGTACTTC.

This sequence joins TRBV6-5 and TRBJ2-7; TRBD1 agrees at 7 bases. CDR3 length: 11 residues. V lost 1 base, J lost 12 bases, and 3 bases stayed unmatched. CDR1 is MNHEY and CDR2 is SVGAGI in the germline V gene. CDR3 amino acids: CASSYLGQLYF. For the CDR3, the DNA is TGTGCCAGCAGTTACTTGGGACAGTTGTACTTC.

Worth noting for this clone: One junction end does not reproduce the germline sequence, and a read error may be involved. The CDR3, as DNA: TGTGCTAGCAGCGCGACTTCCGGGGATACGCAGTATTTT. Its protein is CASSATSGDTQYF. The gene calls are TRBV7-7 and TRBJ2-3; D is ambiguous. Germline lookup yields CDR1 SSHAT and CDR2 FNYEAQ (reference sequence). The CDR3 runs to 13 residues.

This chain connects TRBV29-1 to TRBJ2-5, with D possibly being TRBD2 (6 bases). The J call may not be correct, given that the DNA end is closer to TRBJ2-7. Germline assignment: CDR1 SQVTM and CDR2 ANQGSEA. The CDR3 is 11 residues long. The CDR3: CSVTSSYEQYF. In DNA form, the CDR3 reads TGCAGCGTGACTAGCTCCTACGAGCAGTACTTC.

The rearrangement uses TRBV4-1 and TRBJ2-5, with D tentatively TRBD2 (6 bases). Deletions cut 4 bases from V and 5 bases from J, with 14 bases between. The CDR3 sequence is 14 residues long. The germline CDR1 and CDR2 sequences are MGHRA and YSYEKL. This chain's CDR3 is CASSLSSVSETQYF. The CDR3 bases are TGCGCCAGCAGCCTGTCTAGCGTTTCGGAGACCCAGTACTTC.

This clone was detected a few times. This sequence joins TRBV4-1 and TRBJ2-1; 8 nucleotides agree with TRBD1. With V trimmed by 4 bases and J by 9 bases, 8 bases remained unmatched. Germline assignment: CDR1 MGHRA and CDR2 YSYEKL. The CDR3 contains 14 residues. CDR3 sequence: CASSLQDRVPEQFF. The CDR3 nucleotides read TGCGCCAGCAGCCTTCAGGACAGGGTCCCTGAGCAGTTCTTC.

The chain links TRBV10-3 to TRBJ2-1; 9 bases are a match to TRBD2. V gave up 8 bases and J gave up 7 bases; unmatched junction bases: 6. CDR3 length equals 13 residues. In germline, CDR1 is ENHRY, CDR2 SYGVKD. The CDR3 coding sequence is TGTGCCATCGGGTCTAGCGGGGAAAATGAGCAGTTCTTC. Its translation: CAIGSSGENEQFF.

A remark on this clone: Other DNA sequences in the sample encode the same CDR3. The V call is TRBV11-3, the J call TRBJ2-2, with 7 bases lining up with TRBD2. The CDR3 totals 15 residues. Germline assignment: CDR1 SGHNT and CDR2 YENEEA. The J segment lost 0 bases and the V segment lost 5 bases, leaving 3 bases of the junction unmatched. CDR3: CASSPGGTNTGELFF. In nucleotides, the CDR3 is TGTGCCAGCAGCCCCGGGGGGACGAACACCGGGGAGCTGTTTTTT. The full variable domain, completed using reference TRBV11-3 and TRBJ2-2, is EAGVVQSPRYKIIEKKQPVAFWCNPISGHNTLYWYLQNLGQGPELLIRYENEEAVDDSQLPKDRFSAERLKGVDSTLKIQPAELGDSAVYLCASSPGGTNTGELFFGEGSRLTVL.

This clone was found once. The junction shows a germline mismatch at one end, possibly a read error. J is TRBJ2-7 and V is TRBV27, with TRBD1 matching 7 bases. Germline V gene sequence: CDR1 MNHEY, CDR2 SMNVEV (reference sequence). The CDR3 consists of 15 residues. The DNA for the CDR3 is TGTGCCAGCAGTCTCACGTGGGACAGTAAAAGGAATAGGGACTTC. The encoded protein is CASSLTWDSKRNRDF.

The J gene is TRBJ2-5, the V gene TRBV7-2, with 7 bases lining up with TRBD1. CDR3 length: 17 residues. CDR1 SGHTA and CDR2 FQGNSA come from the germline V gene. V lost 2 bases to trimming and J lost 4 bases; unmatched junction nucleotides: 13. CDR3 in DNA: TGTGCCAGCAGCTTAAAGTCAGGGGGTTGGAAGGGAGAGACCCAGTACTTC. Protein: CASSLKSGGWKGETQYF.